A selection of T cell receptor beta chains follows, all from one sample in a study of blood T cell repertoires in COVID-19. TCRdb's copy holds only in-frame clones and misses some; the assay was immunoSEQ multiplex PCR. The sample carries 250,000 or so clones, approximately 90% recorded once. The sequenced material came from peripheral blood. These receptors all stem from a middle-aged woman who had recovered from COVID-19. Both conserved end residues are part of each CDR3. Each record gives: D gene, J gene, V gene, clone size, CDR3 DNA, CDR3 protein. D genes are given only for firm matches. Size tells how often a clone was seen (once, few, many) or the class of an expanded clone, and some rows leave it out.

. | TRBJ2-2 | TRBV6-4 | . | TGTGCCAGCAGTGATTATCCGAACACCGGGGAGCTGTTTTTT | CASSDYPNTGELFF
. | TRBJ1-2 | TRBV2 | . | TGTGCCACCCAAGAAGACGGGGGGGCTGGCTATGGCTACACCTTC | CATQEDGGAGYGYTF
TRBD2 | TRBJ2-3 | TRBV28 | . | TGTGCCAGCAGTTTACGGGCGGGAGCAGTCCCAGATACGCAGTATTTT | CASSLRAGAVPDTQYF
. | TRBJ1-5 | TRBV6-5 | . | TGTGCCAGCACGGGGTCTGGGTCTCAGCCCCAGCATTTT | CASTGSGSQPQHF
. | TRBJ2-1 | TRBV2 | . | TGTGCCAGCAGGTCCACATACAATGAGCAGTTCTTC | CASRSTYNEQFF
TRBD2 | TRBJ2-2 | TRBV6-6 | few | TGTGCCAGCAGTCGAGGGACTAGCGGGACCTTCACCGGGGAGCTGTTTTTT | CASSRGTSGTFTGELFF
. | TRBJ2-7 | TRBV7-3 | . | TGTGCCAGCTCCCCCGGGTCCCCCTACGAGCAGTACTTC | CASSPGSPYEQYF
. | TRBJ2-3 | TRBV29-1 | . | TGCAGCGTTCGCCCACTAGCCTCCCCAGATACGCAGTATTTT | CSVRPLASPDTQYF
. | TRBJ2-1 | TRBV5-6 | . | TGTGCCAGCAGCCCAGACCCCAGGGCGGCCTACAATGAGCAGTTCTTC | CASSPDPRAAYNEQFF
. | TRBJ2-7 | TRBV18 | . | TGTGCCAGCTCACAAGAGTGGGGCAGAGCAAACGAGCAGTACTTC | CASSQEWGRANEQYF
. | TRBJ1-5 | TRBV6-5 | . | TGTGCCAGCTCCAATAGCAATCAGCCCCAGCATTTT | CASSNSNQPQHF
. | TRBJ2-3 | TRBV7-2 | . | TGTGCCAGCAGCTTAGGGCCGGGGAGCGCAGATACGCAGTATTTT | CASSLGPGSADTQYF
. | TRBJ1-3 | TRBV19 | . | TGTGCCAGTAGGCGGGGGGGAACGTCTGGAAACACCATATATTTT | CASRRGGTSGNTIYF
TRBD2 | TRBJ2-1 | TRBV9 | . | TGTGCCAGCAGCGTAGCGGGGGGGCGGTTCTTC | CASSVAGGRFF
. | TRBJ1-2 | TRBV18 | . | TGTGCCAGCTCACCGGGGGGGGACTATGGCTACACCTTC | CASSPGGDYGYTF
. | TRBJ2-3 | TRBV7-9 | . | TGTGCCAGCAGCCCCGGGGGAGGCTATACGCAGTATTTT | CASSPGGGYTQYF
TRBD2 | TRBJ2-1 | TRBV19 | . | TGTGCCAGTAGTCTACTAGCGGGCGGCTACAATGAGCAGTTCTTC | CASSLLAGGYNEQFF
. | TRBJ1-5 | TRBV7-2 | . | TGTGCCAGCAGCCCCCCCTCCCTAGGGGGTCAGCCCCAGCATTTT | CASSPPSLGGQPQHF
. | TRBJ1-1 | TRBV7-9 | . | TGTGCCAGCAGCTTAGGCCAGGGGAGGGTGAACACTGAAGCTTTCTTT | CASSLGQGRVNTEAFF
TRBD2 | TRBJ2-1 | TRBV6-5 | . | TGTGCCAGCAGTTACTCGAGCGGGAGGTTCCGGAATGAGCAGTTCTTC | CASSYSSGRFRNEQFF
. | TRBJ1-6 | TRBV27 | . | TGTGCCAGCAGTTCGCAGAAAAATTCACCCCTCCACTTT | CASSSQKNSPLHF
. | TRBJ1-4 | TRBV7-8 | . | TGTGCCAGCAGCTTAGAGCCCGAAAAACTGTTTTTT | CASSLEPEKLFF
. | TRBJ1-2 | TRBV9 | once | TGTGCCAGCAGCGGTGGGGGCGCTAACTATGGCTACACCTTC | CASSGGGANYGYTF
TRBD1 | TRBJ2-5 | TRBV28 | . | TGTGCCAGCAGTTTGGTGACAGGGGGCTCTGGGGTAGAGACCCAGTACTTC | CASSLVTGGSGVETQYF
TRBD2 | TRBJ2-7 | TRBV9 | few | TGTGCCAGCAGCGTAGCCCCCGCTAGCGGGACCTACGAGCAGTACTTC | CASSVAPASGTYEQYF
. | TRBJ1-2 | TRBV11-2 | . | TGTGCCAGCAGCTTAGAGTCAGGGGCCGGATATGGCTACACCTTC | CASSLESGAGYGYTF
TRBD2 | TRBJ2-2 | TRBV9 | . | TGTGCCAGCAGCGTCGGGGCTAGCGGGAGTCCCGGGGAGCTGTTTTTT | CASSVGASGSPGELFF
. | TRBJ1-2 | TRBV30 | . | TGTGCCTGGAGTGGCAGGGGAGGGGGCTACACCTTC | CAWSGRGGGYTF
. | TRBJ2-5 | TRBV5-4 | . | TGTGCCAGCAGCTCCGTAGGGCGGGTCGAGACCCAGTACTTC | CASSSVGRVETQYF
. | TRBJ1-3 | TRBV29-1 | . | TGCAGCGTTGGCGGGGCTGGAAACACCATATATTTT | CSVGGAGNTIYF
. | TRBJ2-1 | TRBV19 | . | TGTGCCAGTAGCGGGGCCTACAATGAGCAGTTCTTC | CASSGAYNEQFF
. | TRBJ2-5 | TRBV6-5 | . | TGTGCCAGCAGTTTAACAGGGTCAGAGACCCAGTACTTC | CASSLTGSETQYF
. | TRBJ1-3 | TRBV30 | . | TGTGCCTGGAGGGTCCCTACCTCTGGAAACACCATATATTTT | CAWRVPTSGNTIYF
. | TRBJ2-1 | TRBV30 | . | TGTGCCTGGAGTGTTCTTTCCCTCAATGAGCAGTTCTTC | CAWSVLSLNEQFF
. | TRBJ1-5 | TRBV21-1 | few | TGTGCCAGCAGCAAGGGGACCGGGACAGGGCGTTTGGGCAATCAGCCCCAGCATTTT | CASSKGTGTGRLGNQPQHF
. | TRBJ2-3 | TRBV29-1 | . | TGCAGCGCTCCCGTCGTCGATACGCAGTATTTT | CSAPVVDTQYF
. | TRBJ2-2 | TRBV19 | . | TGTGCCAGTAGTATCGGTCAATCGAACACCGGGGAGCTGTTTTTT | CASSIGQSNTGELFF
. | TRBJ1-1 | TRBV29-1 | . | TGCAGCTCCGGGGAGGCTAGGGCTAACACTGAAGCTTTCTTT | CSSGEARANTEAFF
. | TRBJ2-5 | TRBV15 | . | TGTGCCACCAGCAGAGATGGATTTGGGGGGGAGACCCAGTACTTC | CATSRDGFGGETQYF
. | TRBJ1-6 | TRBV7-9 | once | TGTGCCAGCAGCTTAGAGGGGAATTCACCCCTCCACTTT | CASSLEGNSPLHF